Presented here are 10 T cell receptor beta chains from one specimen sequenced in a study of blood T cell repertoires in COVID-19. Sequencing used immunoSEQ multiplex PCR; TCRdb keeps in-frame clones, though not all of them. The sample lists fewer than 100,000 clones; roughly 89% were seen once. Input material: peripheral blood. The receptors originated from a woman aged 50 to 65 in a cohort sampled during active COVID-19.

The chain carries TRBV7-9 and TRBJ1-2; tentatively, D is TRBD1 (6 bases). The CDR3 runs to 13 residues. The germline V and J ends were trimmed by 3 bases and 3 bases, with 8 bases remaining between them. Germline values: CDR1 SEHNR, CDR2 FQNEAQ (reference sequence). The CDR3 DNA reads TGTGCCAGCAGCTTGGGGGCAGACTATGGCTACACCTTC. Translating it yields CASSLGADYGYTF.

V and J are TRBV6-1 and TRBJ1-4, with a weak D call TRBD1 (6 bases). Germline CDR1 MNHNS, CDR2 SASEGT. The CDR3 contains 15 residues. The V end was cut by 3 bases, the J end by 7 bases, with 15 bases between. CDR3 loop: CASSERTVGREKLFF. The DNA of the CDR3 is TGTGCCAGCAGTGAGCGGACAGTGGGGCGTGAAAAACTGTTTTTT.

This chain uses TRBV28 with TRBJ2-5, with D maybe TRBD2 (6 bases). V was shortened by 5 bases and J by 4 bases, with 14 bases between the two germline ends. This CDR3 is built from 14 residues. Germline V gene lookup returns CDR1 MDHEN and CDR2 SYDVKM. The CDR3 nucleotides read TGTGCCAGCAGTGATAGCGGAGCTGGAGAGACCCAGTACTTC. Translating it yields CASSDSGAGETQYF.

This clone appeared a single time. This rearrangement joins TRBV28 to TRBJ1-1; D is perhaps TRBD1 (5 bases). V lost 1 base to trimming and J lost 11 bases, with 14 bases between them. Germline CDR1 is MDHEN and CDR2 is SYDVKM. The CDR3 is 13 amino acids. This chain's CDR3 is CASSLSPPRGAFF. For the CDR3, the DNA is TGTGCCAGCAGTTTATCCCCGCCCCGGGGGGCTTTCTTT.

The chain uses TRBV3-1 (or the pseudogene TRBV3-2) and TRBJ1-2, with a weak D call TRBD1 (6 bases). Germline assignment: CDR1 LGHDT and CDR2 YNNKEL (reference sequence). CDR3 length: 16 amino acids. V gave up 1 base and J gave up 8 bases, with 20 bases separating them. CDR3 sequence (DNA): TGTGCCAGCAGCCAAGGCACCGGCGGGGGGCATGGGGGCTACACCTTC. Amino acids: CASSQGTGGGHGGYTF.

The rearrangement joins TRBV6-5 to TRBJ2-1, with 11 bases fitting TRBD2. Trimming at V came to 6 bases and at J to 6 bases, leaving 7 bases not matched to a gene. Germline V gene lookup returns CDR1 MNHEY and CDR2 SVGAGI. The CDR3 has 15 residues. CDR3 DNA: TGTGCCAGCAGGCTAGCCGGGACTAGCGGCAATGAGCAGTTCTTC. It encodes CASRLAGTSGNEQFF.

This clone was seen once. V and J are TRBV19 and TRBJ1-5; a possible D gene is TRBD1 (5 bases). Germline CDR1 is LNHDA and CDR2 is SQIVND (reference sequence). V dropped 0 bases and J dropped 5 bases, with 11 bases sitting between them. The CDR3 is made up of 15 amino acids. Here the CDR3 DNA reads TGTGCCAGTAGTATAGACAGGGCAACTTATCAGCCCCAGCATTTT. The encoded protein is CASSIDRATYQPQHF. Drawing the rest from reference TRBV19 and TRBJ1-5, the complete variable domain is DGGITQSPKYLFRKEGQNVTLSCEQNLNHDAMYWYRQDPGQGLRLIYYSQIVNDFQKGDIAEGYSVSREKKESFPLTVTSAQKNPTAFYLCASSIDRATYQPQHFGDGTRLSIL.

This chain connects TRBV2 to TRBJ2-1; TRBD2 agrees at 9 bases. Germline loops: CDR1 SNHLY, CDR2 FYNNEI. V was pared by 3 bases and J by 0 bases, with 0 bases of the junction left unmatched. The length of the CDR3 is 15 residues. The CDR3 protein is CASSERGGSYNEQFF. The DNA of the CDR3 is TGTGCCAGCAGTGAGCGGGGGGGCTCCTACAATGAGCAGTTCTTC.

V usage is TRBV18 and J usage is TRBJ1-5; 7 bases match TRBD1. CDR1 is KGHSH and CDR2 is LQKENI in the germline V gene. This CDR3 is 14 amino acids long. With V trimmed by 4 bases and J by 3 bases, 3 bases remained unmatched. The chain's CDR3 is CASSQGQVNQPQHF. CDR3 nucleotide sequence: TGTGCCAGCTCACAAGGACAGGTCAATCAGCCCCAGCATTTT. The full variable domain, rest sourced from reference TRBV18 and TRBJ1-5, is NAGVMQNPRHLVRRRGQEARLRCSPMKGHSHVYWYRQLPEEGLKFMVYLQKENIIDESGMPKERFSAEFPKEGPSILRIQQVVRGDSAAYFCASSQGQVNQPQHFGDGTRLSIL.

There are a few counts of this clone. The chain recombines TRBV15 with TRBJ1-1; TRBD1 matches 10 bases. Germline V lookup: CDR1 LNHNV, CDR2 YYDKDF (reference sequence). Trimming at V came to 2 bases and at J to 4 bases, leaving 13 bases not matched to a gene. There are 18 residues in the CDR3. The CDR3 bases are TGTGCCACCAGCAGACACCGGGACAGGGGAAACTTGCGCACTGAAGCTTTCTTT. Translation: CATSRHRDRGNLRTEAFF.